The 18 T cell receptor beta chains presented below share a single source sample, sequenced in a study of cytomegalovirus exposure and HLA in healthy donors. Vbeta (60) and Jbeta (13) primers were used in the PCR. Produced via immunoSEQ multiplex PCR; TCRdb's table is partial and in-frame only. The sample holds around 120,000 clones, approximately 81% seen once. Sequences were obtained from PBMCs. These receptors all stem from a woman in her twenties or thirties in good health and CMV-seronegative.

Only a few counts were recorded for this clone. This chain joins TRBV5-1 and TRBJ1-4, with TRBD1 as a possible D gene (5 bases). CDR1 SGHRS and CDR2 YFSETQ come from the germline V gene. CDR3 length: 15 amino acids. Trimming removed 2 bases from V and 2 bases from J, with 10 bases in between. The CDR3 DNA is TGCGCCAGCAGCTTACGGGACTCGACTAATGAAAAACTGTTTTTT. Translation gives CASSLRDSTNEKLFF.

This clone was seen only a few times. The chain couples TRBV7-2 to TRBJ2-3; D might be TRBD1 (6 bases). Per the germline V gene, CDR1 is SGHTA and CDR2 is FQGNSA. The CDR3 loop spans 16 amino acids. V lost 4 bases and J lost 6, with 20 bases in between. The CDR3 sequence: CASSWGPTRLRDTQYF. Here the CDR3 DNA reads TGTGCCAGCAGCTGGGGGCCCACCCGGCTAAGGGATACGCAGTATTTT.

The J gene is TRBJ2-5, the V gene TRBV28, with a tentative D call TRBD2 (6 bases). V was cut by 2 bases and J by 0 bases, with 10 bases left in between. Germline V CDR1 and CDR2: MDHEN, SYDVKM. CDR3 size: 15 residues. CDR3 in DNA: TGTGCCAGCAGTTTAGAGGGCGGGAACCAAGAGACCCAGTACTTC. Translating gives CASSLEGGNQETQYF.

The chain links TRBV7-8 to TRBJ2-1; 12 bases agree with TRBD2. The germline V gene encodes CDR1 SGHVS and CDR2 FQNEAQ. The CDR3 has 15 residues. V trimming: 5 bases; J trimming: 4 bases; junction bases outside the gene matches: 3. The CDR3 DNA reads TGTGCCAGCAGCCTAGGACTAGCGGGGTACAATGAGCAGTTCTTC. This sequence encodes CASSLGLAGYNEQFF.

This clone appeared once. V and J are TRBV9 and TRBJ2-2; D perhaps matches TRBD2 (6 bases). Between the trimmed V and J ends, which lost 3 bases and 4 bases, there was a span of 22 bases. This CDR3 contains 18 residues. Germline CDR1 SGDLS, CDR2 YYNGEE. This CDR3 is CASSAPPAPGLSTGELFF. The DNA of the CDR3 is TGTGCCAGCAGCGCTCCCCCCGCCCCGGGACTCAGCACCGGGGAGCTGTTTTTT.

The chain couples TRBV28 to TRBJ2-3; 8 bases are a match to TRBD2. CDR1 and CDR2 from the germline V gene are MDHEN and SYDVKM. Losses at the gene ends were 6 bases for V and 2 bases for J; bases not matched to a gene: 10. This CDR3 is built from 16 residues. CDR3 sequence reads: CASSQGIAGNTDTQYF. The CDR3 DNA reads TGTGCCAGCAGCCAGGGGATAGCGGGGAACACAGATACGCAGTATTTT.

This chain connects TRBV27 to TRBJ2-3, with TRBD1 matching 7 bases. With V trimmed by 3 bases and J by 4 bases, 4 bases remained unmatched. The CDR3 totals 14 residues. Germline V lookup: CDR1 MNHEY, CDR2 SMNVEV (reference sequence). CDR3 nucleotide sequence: TGTGCCAGCAGTTTTTGGCAGGGGGCAGATACGCAGTATTTT. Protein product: CASSFWQGADTQYF.

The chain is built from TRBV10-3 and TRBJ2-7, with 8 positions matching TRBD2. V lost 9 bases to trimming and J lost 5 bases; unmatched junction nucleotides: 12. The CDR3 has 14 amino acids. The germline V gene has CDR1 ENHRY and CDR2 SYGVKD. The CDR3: CAITPRGGPDEQYF. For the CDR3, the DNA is TGTGCCATTACCCCTCGGGGGGGCCCGGACGAGCAGTACTTC.

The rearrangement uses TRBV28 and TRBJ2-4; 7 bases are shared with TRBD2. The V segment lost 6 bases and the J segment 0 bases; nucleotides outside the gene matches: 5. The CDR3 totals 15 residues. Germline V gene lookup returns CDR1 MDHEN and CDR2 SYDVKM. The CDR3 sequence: CASSLGGLAKNIQYF. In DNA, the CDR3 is TGTGCCAGCAGCCTGGGAGGGCTAGCCAAAAACATTCAGTACTTC.

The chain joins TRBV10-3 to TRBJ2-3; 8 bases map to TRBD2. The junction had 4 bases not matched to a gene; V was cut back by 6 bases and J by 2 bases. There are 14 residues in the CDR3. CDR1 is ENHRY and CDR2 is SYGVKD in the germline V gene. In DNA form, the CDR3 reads TGTGCCATCAGACGGGAGGGCAACACAGATACGCAGTATTTT. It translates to CAIRREGNTDTQYF.

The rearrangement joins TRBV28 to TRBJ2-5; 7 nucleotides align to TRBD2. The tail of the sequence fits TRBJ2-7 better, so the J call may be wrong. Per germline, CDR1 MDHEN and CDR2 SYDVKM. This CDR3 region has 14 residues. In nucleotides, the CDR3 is TGTGCCAGCAGTCGAGCGGGGACCACCTACGAGCAGTACTTC. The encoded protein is CASSRAGTTYEQYF.

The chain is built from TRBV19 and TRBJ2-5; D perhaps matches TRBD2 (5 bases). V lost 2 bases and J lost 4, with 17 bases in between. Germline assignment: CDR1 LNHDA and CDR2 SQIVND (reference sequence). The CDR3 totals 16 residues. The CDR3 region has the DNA TGTGCCAGTAGTATATTCGTGGGAGAGGTCCCAGAGACCCAGTACTTC. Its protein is CASSIFVGEVPETQYF.

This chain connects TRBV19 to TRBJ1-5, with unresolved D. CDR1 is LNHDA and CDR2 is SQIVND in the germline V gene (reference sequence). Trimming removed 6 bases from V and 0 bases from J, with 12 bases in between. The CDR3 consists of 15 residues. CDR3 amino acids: CASRLRGDSNQPQHF. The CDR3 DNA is TGTGCCAGTAGACTCCGCGGGGATAGCAATCAGCCCCAGCATTTT.

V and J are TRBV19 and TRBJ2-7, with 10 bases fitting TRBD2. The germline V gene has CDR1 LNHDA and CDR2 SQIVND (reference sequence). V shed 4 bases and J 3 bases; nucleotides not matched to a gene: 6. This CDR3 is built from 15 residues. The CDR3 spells CASSTGTSASYEQYF. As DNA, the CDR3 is TGTGCCAGTAGTACCGGGACTAGCGCCAGCTACGAGCAGTACTTC.

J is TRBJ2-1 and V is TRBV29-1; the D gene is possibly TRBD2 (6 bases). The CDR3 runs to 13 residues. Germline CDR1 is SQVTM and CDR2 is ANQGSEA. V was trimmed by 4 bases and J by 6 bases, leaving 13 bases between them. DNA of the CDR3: TGCAGCGTTGTCCCGGGAGCGGGCAATGAGCAGTTCTTC. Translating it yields CSVVPGAGNEQFF.

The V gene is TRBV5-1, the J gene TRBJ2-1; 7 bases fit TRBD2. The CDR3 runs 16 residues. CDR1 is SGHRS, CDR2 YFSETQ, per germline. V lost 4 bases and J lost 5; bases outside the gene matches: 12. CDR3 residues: CASSTTMAGVNNEQFF. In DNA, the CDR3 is TGCGCCAGCAGCACCACGATGGCGGGAGTCAACAATGAGCAGTTCTTC.

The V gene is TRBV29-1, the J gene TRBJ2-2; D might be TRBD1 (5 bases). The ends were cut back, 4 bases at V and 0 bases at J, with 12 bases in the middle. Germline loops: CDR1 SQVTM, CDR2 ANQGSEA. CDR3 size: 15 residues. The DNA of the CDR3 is TGCAGCGTTGGGTTAGGGGTATCGAACACCGGGGAGCTGTTTTTT. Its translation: CSVGLGVSNTGELFF.

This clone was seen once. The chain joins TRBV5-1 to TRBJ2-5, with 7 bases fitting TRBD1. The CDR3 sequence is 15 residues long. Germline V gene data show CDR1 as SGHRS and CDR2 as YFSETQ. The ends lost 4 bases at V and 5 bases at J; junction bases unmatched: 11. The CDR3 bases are TGCGCCAGCAGCCCCAGGGGGACAACCGGGGAGACCCAGTACTTC. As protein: CASSPRGTTGETQYF.